The TCR beta chain described here comes from a study of vaccination effects on CD4 cells after COVID-19. Expansion with viral peptide pools was applied to antigen-specific CD4+ T cells by the ViraFEST assay prior to sequencing. At the end of more than 8 days of culture, CD4+ T cells were isolated. Vaccination of participants consisted of two doses of either the BNT162b2 or mRNA-1273 vaccine. The CDR3 totals 13 residues. The V gene's germline CDR1 is GTSNPN and CDR2 SVGIG (reference sequence). Trimming pared 2 bases from V and 0 bases from J, leaving 5 bases between. Turning to this clone: Its antigen is as yet unknown.

Data came from immunoSEQ multiplex PCR; TCRdb stores just in-frame clones and leaves some out. The repertoire consists of about 69,000 clones, with roughly 76% occurring once and the leading ten covering about 0.86%. This chain links TRBV30 with TRBJ1-5; D not certain. The specimen comprised CD4+ T cells from PBMCs cultured with HCoV-OC43 spike peptides, sampled after COVID-19 vaccination. This sample's subset: HCoV-OC43 spike overlapping peptide pool stimulation. The sequence derives from a human donor who received a COVID-19 vaccine. The CDR3: CAWSPSSNQPQHF. As DNA, the CDR3 is TGTGCCTGGAGTCCCAGTAGCAATCAGCCCCAGCATTTT.